This T cell receptor beta chain was profiled in a study of cytomegalovirus exposure and HLA in healthy donors. PCR amplification relied on 60 Vbeta primers (plus 13 Jbeta primers). The table came from immunoSEQ multiplex PCR; TCRdb's copy has only in-frame clones and leaves some out. The sample lists approximately 280,000 clones; roughly 89% were seen once. About this clone: Antigen: not known.

CDR3 length: 16 residues. V was pared by 6 bases and J by 3 bases, with 11 bases of the junction left unmatched. The germline V gene has CDR1 ENHRY and CDR2 SYGVKD. Study conclusions and caveats: A later look showed TCR association rates differing by HLA locus, highest for DRB1 and lowest for HLA-C.

What was sequenced was PBMCs. This sequence originates from a man aged 35 to 55 in good health and CMV-seropositive. V and J are TRBV10-3 and TRBJ1-2; TRBD1 matches 9 bases. The CDR3 is CAISHGGQGRDYGYTF. For the CDR3, the DNA is TGTGCCATCAGCCACGGAGGACAGGGGAGGGACTATGGCTACACCTTC.